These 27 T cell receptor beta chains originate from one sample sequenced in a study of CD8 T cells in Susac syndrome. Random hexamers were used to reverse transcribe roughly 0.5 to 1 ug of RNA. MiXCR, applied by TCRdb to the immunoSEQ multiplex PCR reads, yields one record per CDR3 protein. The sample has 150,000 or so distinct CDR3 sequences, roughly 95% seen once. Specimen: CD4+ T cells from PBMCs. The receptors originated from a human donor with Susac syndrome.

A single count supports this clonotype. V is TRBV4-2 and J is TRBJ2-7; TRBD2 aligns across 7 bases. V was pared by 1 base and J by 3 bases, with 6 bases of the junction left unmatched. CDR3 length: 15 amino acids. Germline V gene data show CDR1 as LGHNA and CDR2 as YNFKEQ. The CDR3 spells CASSQAGGSFYEQYF. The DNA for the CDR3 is TGTGCCAGCAGCCAAGCAGGCGGGAGCTTCTACGAGCAGTACTTC.

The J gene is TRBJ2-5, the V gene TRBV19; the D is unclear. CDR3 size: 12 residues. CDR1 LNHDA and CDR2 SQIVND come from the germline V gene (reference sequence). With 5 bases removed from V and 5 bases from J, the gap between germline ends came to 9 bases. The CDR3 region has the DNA TGTGCCAGTAGTCCGATGGGGGAGACCCAGTACTTC. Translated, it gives CASSPMGETQYF.

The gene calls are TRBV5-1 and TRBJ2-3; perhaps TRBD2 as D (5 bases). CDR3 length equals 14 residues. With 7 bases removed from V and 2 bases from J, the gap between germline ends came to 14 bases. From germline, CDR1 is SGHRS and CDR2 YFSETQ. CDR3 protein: CASSEAPSTDTQYF. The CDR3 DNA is TGCGCCAGCTCGGAGGCACCGTCCACAGATACGCAGTATTTT. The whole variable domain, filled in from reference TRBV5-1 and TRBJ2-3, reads KAGVTQTPRYLIKTRGQQVTLSCSPISGHRSVSWYQQTPGQGLQFLFEYFSETQRNKGNFPGRFSGRQFSNSRSEMNVSTLELGDSALYLCASSEAPSTDTQYFGPGTRLTVL.

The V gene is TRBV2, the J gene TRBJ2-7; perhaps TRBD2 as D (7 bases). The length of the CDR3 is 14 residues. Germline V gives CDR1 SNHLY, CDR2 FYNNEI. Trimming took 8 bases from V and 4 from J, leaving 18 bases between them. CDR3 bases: TGTGCCAGCGGCCCCGTGGGGGGGCCGTACGAGCAGTACGTC. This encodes CASGPVGGPYEQYV.

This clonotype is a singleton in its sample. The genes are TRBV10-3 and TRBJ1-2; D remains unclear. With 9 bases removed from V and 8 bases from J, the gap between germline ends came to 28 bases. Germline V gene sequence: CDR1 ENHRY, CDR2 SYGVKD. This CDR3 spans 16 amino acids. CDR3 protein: CAIQIHLHTVGLGYTF. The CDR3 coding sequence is TGTGCCATACAGATCCACCTACATACTGTAGGTCTAGGCTACACCTTC.

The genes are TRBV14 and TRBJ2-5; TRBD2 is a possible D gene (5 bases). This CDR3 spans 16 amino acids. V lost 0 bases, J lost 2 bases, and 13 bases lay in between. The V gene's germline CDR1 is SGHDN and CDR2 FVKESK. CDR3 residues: CASSQDEGSVQETQYF. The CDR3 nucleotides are TGTGCCAGCAGCCAAGATGAGGGCAGTGTTCAAGAGACCCAGTACTTC.

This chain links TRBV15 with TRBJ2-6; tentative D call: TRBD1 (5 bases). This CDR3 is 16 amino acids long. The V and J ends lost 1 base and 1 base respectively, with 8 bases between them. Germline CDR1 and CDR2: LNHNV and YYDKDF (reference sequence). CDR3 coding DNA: TGTGCCACCAGCAGAGGCAGGGCGTCTGGGGCCAACGTCCTGACTTTC. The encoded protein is CATSRGRASGANVLTF.

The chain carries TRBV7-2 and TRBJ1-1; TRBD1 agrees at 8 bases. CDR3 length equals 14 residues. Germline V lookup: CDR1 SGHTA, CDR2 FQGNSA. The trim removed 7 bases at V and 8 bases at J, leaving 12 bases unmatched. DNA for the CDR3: TGTGCCAGCACCCCTGACAGGGGTGTTACCGAAGCTTTCTTT. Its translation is CASTPDRGVTEAFF.

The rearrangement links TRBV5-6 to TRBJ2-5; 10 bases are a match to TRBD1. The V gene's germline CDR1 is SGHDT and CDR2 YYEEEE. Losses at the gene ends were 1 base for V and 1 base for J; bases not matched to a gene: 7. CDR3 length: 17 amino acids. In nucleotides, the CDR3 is TGTGCCAGCAGCTTGCGACAGGGGGCGAGGAGCCAAGAGACCCAGTACTTC. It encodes CASSLRQGARSQETQYF.

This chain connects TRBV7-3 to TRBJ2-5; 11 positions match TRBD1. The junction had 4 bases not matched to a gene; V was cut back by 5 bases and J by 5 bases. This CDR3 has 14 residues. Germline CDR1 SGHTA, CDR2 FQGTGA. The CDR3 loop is CASSARTGGETQYF. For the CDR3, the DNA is TGTGCCAGCAGCGCCCGGACAGGGGGCGAGACCCAGTACTTC.

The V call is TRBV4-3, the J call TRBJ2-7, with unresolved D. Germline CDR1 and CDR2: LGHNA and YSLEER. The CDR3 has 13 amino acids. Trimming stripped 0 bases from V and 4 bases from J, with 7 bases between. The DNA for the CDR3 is TGCGCCAGCAGCCAAGAGGAGACATACGAGCAGTACTTC. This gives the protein CASSQEETYEQYF.

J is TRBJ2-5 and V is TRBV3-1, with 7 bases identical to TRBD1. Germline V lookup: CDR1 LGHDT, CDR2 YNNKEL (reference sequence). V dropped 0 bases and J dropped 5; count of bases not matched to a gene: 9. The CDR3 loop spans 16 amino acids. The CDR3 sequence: CASSQDRGPMGETQYF. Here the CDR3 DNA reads TGTGCCAGCAGCCAAGATAGGGGGCCCATGGGGGAGACCCAGTACTTC.

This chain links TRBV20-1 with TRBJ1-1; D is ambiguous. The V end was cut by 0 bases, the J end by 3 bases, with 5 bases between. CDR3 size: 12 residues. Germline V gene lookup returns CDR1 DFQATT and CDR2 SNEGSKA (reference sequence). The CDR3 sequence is CSARDQYTEAFF. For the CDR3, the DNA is TGCAGTGCTAGAGATCAGTACACTGAAGCTTTCTTT.

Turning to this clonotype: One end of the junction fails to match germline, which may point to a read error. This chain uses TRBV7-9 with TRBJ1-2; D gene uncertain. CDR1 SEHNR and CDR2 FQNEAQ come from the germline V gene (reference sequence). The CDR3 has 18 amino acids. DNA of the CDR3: TGCGCCAGCAGCCCCGAGGGTTGGACGGCCCCAAATAACTATGGCTACACCTTC. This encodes CASSPEGWTAPNNYGYTF.

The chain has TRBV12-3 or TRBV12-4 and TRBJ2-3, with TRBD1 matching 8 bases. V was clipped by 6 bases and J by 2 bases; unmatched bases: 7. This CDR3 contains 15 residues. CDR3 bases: TGTGCCAGCAGCCTCTTGGGACAGGACACAGATACGCAGTATTTT. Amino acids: CASSLLGQDTDTQYF.

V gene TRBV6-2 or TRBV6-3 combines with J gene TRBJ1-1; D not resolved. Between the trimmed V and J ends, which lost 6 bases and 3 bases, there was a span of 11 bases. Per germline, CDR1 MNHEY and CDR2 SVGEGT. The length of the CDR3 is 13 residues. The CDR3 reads CASSSHSYTEAFF. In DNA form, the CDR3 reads TGTGCCAGCAGCTCTCACAGCTACACTGAAGCTTTCTTT.

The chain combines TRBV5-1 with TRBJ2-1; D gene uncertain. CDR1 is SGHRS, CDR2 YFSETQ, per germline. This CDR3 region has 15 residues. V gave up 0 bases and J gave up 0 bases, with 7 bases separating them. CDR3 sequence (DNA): TGCGCCAGCAGCTTGGCAGCGCCCTCCTACAATGAGCAGTTCTTC. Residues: CASSLAAPSYNEQFF. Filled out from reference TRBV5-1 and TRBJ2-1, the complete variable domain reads KAGVTQTPRYLIKTRGQQVTLSCSPISGHRSVSWYQQTPGQGLQFLFEYFSETQRNKGNFPGRFSGRQFSNSRSEMNVSTLELGDSALYLCASSLAAPSYNEQFFGPGTRLTVL.

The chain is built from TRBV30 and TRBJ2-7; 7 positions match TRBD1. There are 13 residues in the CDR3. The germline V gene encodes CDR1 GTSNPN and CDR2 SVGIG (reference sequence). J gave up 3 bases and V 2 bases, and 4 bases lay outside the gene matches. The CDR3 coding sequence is TGTGCCTGGAGTAAGGGGGCACACTACGAGCAGTACTTC. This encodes CAWSKGAHYEQYF.

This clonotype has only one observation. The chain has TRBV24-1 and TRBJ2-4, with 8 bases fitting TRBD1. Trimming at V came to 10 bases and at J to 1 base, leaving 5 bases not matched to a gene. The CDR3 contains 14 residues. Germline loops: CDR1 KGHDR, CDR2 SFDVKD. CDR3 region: CATGTGGAKNIQYF. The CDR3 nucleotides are TGTGCCACGGGGACAGGAGGGGCCAAAAACATTCAGTACTTC.

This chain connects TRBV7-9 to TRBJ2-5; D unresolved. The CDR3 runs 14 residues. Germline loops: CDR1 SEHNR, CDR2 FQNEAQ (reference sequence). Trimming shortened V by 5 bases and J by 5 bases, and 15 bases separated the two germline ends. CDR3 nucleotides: TGTGCCAGCAGCCTAAACCACGCCCGGGAGACCCAGTACTTC. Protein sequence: CASSLNHARETQYF.

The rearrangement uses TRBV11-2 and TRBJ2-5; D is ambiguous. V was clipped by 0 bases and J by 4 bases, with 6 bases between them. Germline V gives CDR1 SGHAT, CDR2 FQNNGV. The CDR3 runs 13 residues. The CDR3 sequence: CASSLDHGETQYF. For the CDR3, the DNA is TGTGCCAGCAGCTTAGATCATGGAGAGACCCAGTACTTC.

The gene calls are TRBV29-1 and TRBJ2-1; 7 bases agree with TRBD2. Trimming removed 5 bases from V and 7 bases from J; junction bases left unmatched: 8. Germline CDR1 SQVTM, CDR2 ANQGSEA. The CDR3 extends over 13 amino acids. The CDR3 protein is CSVWSTGGNEQFF. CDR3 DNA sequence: TGCAGCGTTTGGTCCACCGGGGGGAATGAGCAGTTCTTC.

This CDR3 is CASSSESRPPYEQYF. The CDR3 nucleotides are TGTGCCAGCAGTTCCGAGTCCCGGCCCCCCTACGAGCAGTACTTC. The V call is TRBV28, the J call TRBJ2-7, with D unresolved. Germline V lookup: CDR1 MDHEN, CDR2 SYDVKM. The V end lost 4 bases, the J end lost 2 bases, and 15 bases lay between the germline ends. The CDR3 sequence is 15 residues long.

The CDR3 protein is CASTLGGTYEQYF. The DNA of the CDR3 is TGTGCCAGCACCCTAGGGGGAACCTACGAGCAGTACTTC. The chain joins TRBV11-1 to TRBJ2-7, with a tentative D call TRBD1 (6 bases). The CDR3 spans 13 residues. Germline V gene data show CDR1 as SGHAT and CDR2 as FQDESV (reference sequence). Trimming removed 7 bases at V and 2 bases at J, with 12 bases between. The variable domain in full, completed from reference TRBV11-1 and TRBJ2-7, reads EAEVAQSPRYKITEKSQAVAFWCDPISGHATLYWYRQILGQGPELLVQFQDESVVDDSQLPKDRFSAERLKGVDSTLKIQPAELGDSAMYLCASTLGGTYEQYFGPGTRLTVT.

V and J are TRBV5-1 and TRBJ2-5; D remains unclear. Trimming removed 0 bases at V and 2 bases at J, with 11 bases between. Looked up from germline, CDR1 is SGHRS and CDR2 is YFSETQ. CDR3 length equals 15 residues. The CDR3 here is CASSLAAATQETQYF. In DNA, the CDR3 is TGCGCCAGCAGCTTGGCGGCAGCCACGCAAGAGACCCAGTACTTC.

CDR3 sequence: CASSVEAGAQPQHF. CDR3 nucleotides: TGTGCCAGCAGTGTTGAGGCAGGGGCGCAGCCCCAGCATTTT. The chain links TRBV2 to TRBJ1-5; possible D gene TRBD1, 6 bases. The CDR3 consists of 14 residues. The V gene's germline CDR1 is SNHLY and CDR2 FYNNEI. V shed 4 bases and J shed 7 bases, with 14 bases lying between them. Combining the CDR3 with reference TRBV2 and TRBJ1-5 gives the whole variable domain EPEVTQTPSHQVTQMGQEVILRCVPISNHLYFYWYRQILGQKVEFLVSFYNNEISEKSEIFDDQFSVERPDGSNFTLKIRSTKLEDSAMYFCASSVEAGAQPQHFGDGTRLSIL.

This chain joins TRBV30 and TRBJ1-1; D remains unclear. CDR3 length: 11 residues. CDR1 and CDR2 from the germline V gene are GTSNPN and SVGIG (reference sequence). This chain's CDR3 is CACGGPSEAFF. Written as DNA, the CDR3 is TGTGCATGCGGAGGCCCATCTGAAGCTTTCTTT.